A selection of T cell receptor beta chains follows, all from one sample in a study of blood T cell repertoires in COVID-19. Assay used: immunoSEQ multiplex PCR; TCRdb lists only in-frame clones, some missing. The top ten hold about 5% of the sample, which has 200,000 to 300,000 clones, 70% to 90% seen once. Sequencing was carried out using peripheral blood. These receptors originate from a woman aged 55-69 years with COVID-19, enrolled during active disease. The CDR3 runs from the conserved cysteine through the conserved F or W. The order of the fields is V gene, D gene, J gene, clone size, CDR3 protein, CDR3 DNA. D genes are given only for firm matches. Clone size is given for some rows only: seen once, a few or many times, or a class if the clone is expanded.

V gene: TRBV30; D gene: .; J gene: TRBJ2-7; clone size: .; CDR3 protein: CAWDRSGVHEQYF; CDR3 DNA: TGTGCCTGGGACCGTTCAGGGGTCCACGAGCAGTACTTC
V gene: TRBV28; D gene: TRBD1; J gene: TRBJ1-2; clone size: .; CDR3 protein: CASSLVLDRVWGYTF; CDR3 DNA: TGTGCCAGCAGTTTAGTACTGGACAGGGTATGGGGCTACACCTTC
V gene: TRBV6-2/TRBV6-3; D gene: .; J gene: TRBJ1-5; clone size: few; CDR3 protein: CASSYVPQGRSYQPQHF; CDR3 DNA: TGTGCCAGCAGTTATGTGCCCCAGGGCAGAAGTTATCAGCCCCAGCATTTT
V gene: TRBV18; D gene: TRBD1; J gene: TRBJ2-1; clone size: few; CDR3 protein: CASSPGQGFNEQFF; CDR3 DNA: TGTGCCAGCTCGCCGGGACAGGGGTTCAATGAGCAGTTCTTC
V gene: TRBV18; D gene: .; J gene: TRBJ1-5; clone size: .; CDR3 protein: CASSLGRDQPQHF; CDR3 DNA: TGTGCCAGCTCACTTGGGAGGGATCAGCCCCAGCATTTT
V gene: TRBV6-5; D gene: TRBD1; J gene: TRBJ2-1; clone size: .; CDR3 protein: CASSLPPGQLNEQFF; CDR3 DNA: TGTGCCAGCAGCCTACCCCCGGGACAGTTGAATGAGCAGTTCTTC
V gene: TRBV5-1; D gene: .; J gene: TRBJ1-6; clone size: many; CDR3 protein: CASSGETTERLHF; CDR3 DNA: TGCGCCAGCAGCGGAGAAACGACAGAACGGCTCCACTTT
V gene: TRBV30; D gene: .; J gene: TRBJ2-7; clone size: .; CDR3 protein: CAWRPRAETYEQYF; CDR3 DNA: TGTGCCTGGAGGCCCAGGGCGGAAACCTACGAGCAGTACTTC
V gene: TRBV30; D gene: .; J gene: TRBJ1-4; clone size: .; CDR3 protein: CAWTRETEKLFF; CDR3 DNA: TGTGCCTGGACGCGGGAGACTGAAAAACTGTTTTTT
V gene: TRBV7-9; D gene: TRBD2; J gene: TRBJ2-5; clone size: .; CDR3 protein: CASSPRGGLAVTQYF; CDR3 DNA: TGTGCCAGCAGCCCTAGAGGGGGACTAGCGGTGACCCAGTACTTC
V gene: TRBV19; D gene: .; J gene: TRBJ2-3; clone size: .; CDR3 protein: CASTPPGRVDTQYF; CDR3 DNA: TGTGCCAGTACCCCGCCCGGCAGGGTAGATACGCAGTATTTT
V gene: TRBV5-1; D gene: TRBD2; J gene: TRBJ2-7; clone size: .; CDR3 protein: CASSQTSGSYEQYF; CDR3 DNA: TGCGCCAGCAGCCAGACTAGCGGGTCCTACGAGCAGTACTTC
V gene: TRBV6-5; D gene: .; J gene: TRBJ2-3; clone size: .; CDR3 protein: CASSYSQRGTDTQYF; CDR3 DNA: TGTGCCAGCAGTTACTCGCAGCGGGGCACAGATACGCAGTATTTT
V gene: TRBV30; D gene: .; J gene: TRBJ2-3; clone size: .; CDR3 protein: CAWNQGRDTDTQYF; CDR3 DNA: TGTGCCTGGAACCAGGGGAGGGACACAGATACGCAGTATTTT
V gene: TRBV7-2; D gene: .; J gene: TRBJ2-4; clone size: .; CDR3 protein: CASSLGGAGGIQYF; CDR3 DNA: TGTGCCAGCAGCTTGGGCGGGGCCGGGGGCATTCAGTACTTC
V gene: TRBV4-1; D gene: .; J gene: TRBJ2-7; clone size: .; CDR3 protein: CASSQDRPRGEQYF; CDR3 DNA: TGCGCCAGCAGCCAAGATAGACCCCGCGGCGAGCAGTACTTC
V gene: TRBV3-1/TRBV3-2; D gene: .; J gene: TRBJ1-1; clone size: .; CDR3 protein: CASSHWRNTEAFF; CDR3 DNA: TGTGCCAGCAGCCATTGGAGGAACACTGAAGCTTTCTTT
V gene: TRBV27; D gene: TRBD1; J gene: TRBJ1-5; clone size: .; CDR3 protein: CASKTSGQLNQPQHF; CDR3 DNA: TGTGCCAGCAAAACCTCGGGACAGCTCAATCAGCCCCAGCATTTT
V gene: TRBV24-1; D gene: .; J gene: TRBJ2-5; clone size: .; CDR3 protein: CATSDWGVDGLDQYF; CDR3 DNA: TGTGCCACCAGTGATTGGGGGGTAGACGGTTTGGACCAGTACTTC
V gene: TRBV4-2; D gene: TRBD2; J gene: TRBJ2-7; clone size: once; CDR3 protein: CASSLGLAGVGEQYF; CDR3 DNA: TGTGCCAGCAGCCTGGGACTAGCGGGAGTGGGGGAGCAGTACTTC
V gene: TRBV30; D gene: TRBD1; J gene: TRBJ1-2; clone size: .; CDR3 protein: CAWSVNRGYGNGYTF; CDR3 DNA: TGTGCCTGGAGTGTAAACAGGGGCTACGGGAATGGCTACACCTTC
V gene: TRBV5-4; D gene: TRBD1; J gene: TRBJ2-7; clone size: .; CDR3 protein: CASSMTGGSYEQYF; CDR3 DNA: TGTGCCAGCAGCATGACAGGGGGATCCTACGAGCAGTACTTC
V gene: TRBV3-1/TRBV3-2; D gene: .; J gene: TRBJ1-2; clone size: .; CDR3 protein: CASSPVLSRSYPSIYGYTF; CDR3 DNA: TGTGCCAGCAGCCCTGTATTAAGTCGCAGTTACCCCTCCATATATGGCTACACCTTC
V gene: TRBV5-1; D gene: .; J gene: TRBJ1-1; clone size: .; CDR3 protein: CASSSDAGGNTEAFF; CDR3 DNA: TGCGCCAGCAGCTCCGATGCTGGCGGAAACACTGAAGCTTTCTTT
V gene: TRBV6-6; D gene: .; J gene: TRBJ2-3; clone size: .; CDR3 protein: CASSLTVPRGTDTQYF; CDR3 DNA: TGTGCCAGCAGTTTGACTGTCCCACGAGGCACAGATACGCAGTATTTT
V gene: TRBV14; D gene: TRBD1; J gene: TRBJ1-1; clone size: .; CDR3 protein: CASSPRDSFLLNTEAFF; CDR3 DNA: TGTGCCAGCAGCCCCCGGGACAGCTTCCTCTTGAACACTGAAGCTTTCTTT
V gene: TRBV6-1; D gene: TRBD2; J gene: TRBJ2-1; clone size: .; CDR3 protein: CASSEVLAGGPYNEQFF; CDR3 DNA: TGTGCCAGCAGTGAGGTCCTAGCGGGAGGGCCTTACAATGAGCAGTTCTTC
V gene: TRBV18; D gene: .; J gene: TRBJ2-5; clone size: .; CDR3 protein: CASSPPGEETQYF; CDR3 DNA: TGTGCCAGCTCACCGCCAGGGGAGGAGACCCAGTACTTC